Listed below are T cell receptor beta chains from one sample, sequenced in a study of metastatic and nonmetastatic thyroid tumors. Using MiXCR, TCRdb re-called clones from the PCR reads. Of roughly 25,000 clones listed, about 15% are singletons. The material sequenced was blood. These receptors all stem from a female donor with papillary thyroid cancer or a benign thyroid nodule (not recorded which). Some clones in this sample may be carry-over from other donors' samples. Both conserved end residues are part of each CDR3. Fields, in order: D gene, clone size, J gene, V gene, CDR3 protein, CDR3 DNA. The D gene is left open where the match is weak. For some rows the clone size is stated as once, few or many, or as a class when expanded; others skip it.

d_call: TRBD1; clone_size: -; j_call: TRBJ2-1; v_call: TRBV11-1; cdr3_aa: CASSTTGTVEGANNEQFF; cdr3_nt: TGTGCCAGCAGCACAACCGGGACAGTGGAAGGGGCCAACAATGAGCAGTTCTTC
d_call: -; clone_size: -; j_call: TRBJ1-2; v_call: TRBV19; cdr3_aa: CASSTPSRSHYGYTF; cdr3_nt: TGTGCCAGTAGTACCCCCAGCAGGAGCCACTATGGCTACACCTTC
d_call: -; clone_size: many; j_call: TRBJ1-1; v_call: TRBV27; cdr3_aa: CASSSQRTGRTEAFF; cdr3_nt: TGTGCCAGCAGCTCCCAACGCACAGGGCGCACTGAAGCTTTCTTT
d_call: -; clone_size: many; j_call: TRBJ2-5; v_call: TRBV6-1; cdr3_aa: CASSEALASSETQYF; cdr3_nt: TGTGCCAGCAGTGAAGCGTTGGCTAGCTCAGAGACCCAGTACTTC
d_call: TRBD1; clone_size: few; j_call: TRBJ1-2; v_call: TRBV6-1; cdr3_aa: CANSFRQGARGYTF; cdr3_nt: TGCGCCAACAGTTTCCGACAGGGGGCTAGAGGCTACACCTTC
d_call: -; clone_size: many; j_call: TRBJ1-4; v_call: TRBV5-6; cdr3_aa: CASSKRDDWDEKLFF; cdr3_nt: TGTGCCAGCAGCAAAAGGGACGACTGGGATGAAAAACTGTTTTTT
d_call: TRBD1; clone_size: -; j_call: TRBJ2-5; v_call: TRBV28; cdr3_aa: CASSRYRGTQYF; cdr3_nt: TGTGCCAGCAGCCGCTACAGGGGGACCCAGTACTTC
d_call: -; clone_size: many; j_call: TRBJ1-3; v_call: TRBV6-1; cdr3_aa: CASSHMRRDRNGNTIYF; cdr3_nt: TGTGCCAGCAGCCACATGCGGCGCGACAGGAATGGAAACACCATATATTTT
d_call: -; clone_size: many; j_call: TRBJ2-1; v_call: TRBV27; cdr3_aa: CASAGGAAYNEQFF; cdr3_nt: TGTGCCAGCGCCGGGGGCGCGGCCTACAATGAGCAGTTCTTC
d_call: TRBD1; clone_size: many; j_call: TRBJ1-2; v_call: TRBV19; cdr3_aa: CASSRDRGLNGYTF; cdr3_nt: TGTGCCAGTAGCAGGGACAGGGGTTTAAATGGCTACACCTTC
d_call: -; clone_size: -; j_call: TRBJ1-2; v_call: TRBV6-1; cdr3_aa: CASSDSDRSYGYTF; cdr3_nt: TGTGCCAGCAGCGATTCTGACAGGAGCTATGGCTACACCTTC
d_call: -; clone_size: -; j_call: TRBJ2-7; v_call: TRBV30; cdr3_aa: CAWSQNFDEQYF; cdr3_nt: TGTGCCTGGAGTCAGAATTTCGACGAGCAGTACTTC
d_call: -; clone_size: many; j_call: TRBJ1-3; v_call: TRBV5-1; cdr3_aa: CASSLGGRSSGNTIYF; cdr3_nt: TGCGCCAGCAGCTTGGGTGGGAGATCCTCTGGAAACACCATATATTTT